The TCR beta chain under discussion was sequenced for a study of blood T cell repertoires in COVID-19. Study background: Samples taken during acute and convalescent COVID-19 were collected in the United States, Italy and Spain.

Measured with immunoSEQ multiplex PCR; TCRdb has only the in-frame clones, and not every one. The table has 190,000 or so clones, 90% seen once; the top ten hold 1.2%. Germline loops: CDR1 SGHRS, CDR2 YFSETQ. The CDR3 runs 14 residues. The V and J ends lost 4 bases and 4 bases, in that order; junction bases with no gene match: 7. The rearrangement joins TRBV5-1 to TRBJ1-1, with 7 positions matching TRBD1. The sequenced sample consisted of PBMCs or T cells enriched from blood (not recorded which). The sequence came from a man between 25 and 39 years old who had recovered from COVID-19. The CDR3 DNA sequence: TGCGCCAGCAGCCCCAACAGGGGAGGCACTGAAGCTTTCTTT. As protein: CASSPNRGGTEAFF.